This record covers a single TCR beta chain. Its antigen is as yet unknown. Method: immunoSEQ multiplex PCR; TCRdb's copy keeps in-frame clones and lacks some. The table shows under 95,000 clones, with 90% occurring only once. This CDR3 is built from 15 residues. Losses at the gene ends were 4 bases for V and 2 bases for J; bases not matched to a gene: 2. The germline V gene has CDR1 MDHEN and CDR2 SYDVKM. These data are taken from a study of T cell responses to AZD1222 COVID-19 vaccine. Study-level results: Only a handful of people who got AZD1222 tested seropositive at baseline. A mostly white British donor set with more females was recruited, and clonal diversity was possibly underestimated. Reports indicate that nearly half of spike-specific TCRs are directed at unmutated variant regions. After two AZD1222 doses, spike-specific TCR breadth and depth rose versus day 0.

The source is an adult who received the AZD1222 COVID-19 vaccine. V gene TRBV28 combines with J gene TRBJ2-6; the match to TRBD1 covers 7 bases. The sample was peripheral blood, taken 28 days after the second AZD1222 dose. The CDR3 protein is CASSSQGAGANVLTF. CDR3 bases: TGTGCCAGCAGTTCCCAGGGGGCTGGGGCCAACGTCCTGACTTTC.